Listed below are T cell receptor beta chains from one sample, sequenced in a study of T-cell reconstitution after alpha-beta-depleted transplantation in children. TCRdb re-called the PCR reads through MiXCR, storing one row per CDR3 protein. This sample has hundreds of thousands of distinct CDR3 sequences, with about 9.5% found just once. The sample here was PBMCs from the stem cell graft donor, taken from the stem cell graft. The receptors here all came from a human donor who donated a stem cell graft to a child with acute lymphoblastic leukemia. The CDR3 runs from the conserved cysteine through the conserved F or W. The D gene is left open where the match is weak. Clone size, where shown, is once, few, many, or a class for clones that have expanded.

many	TRBV2	TRBJ1-1	-	CASSGPGTNTEAFF	TGTGCCAGCAGTGGACCGGGAACGAACACTGAAGCTTTCTTT
few	TRBV20-1	TRBJ2-5	TRBD2	CSARDRVSGNPRETQYF	TGCAGTGCTAGAGATCGAGTTAGCGGGAACCCAAGGGAGACCCAGTACTTC
-	TRBV6-1	TRBJ1-1	-	CASSPWPGANTEAFF	TGTGCCAGCAGCCCCTGGCCGGGGGCGAACACTGAAGCTTTCTTT
many	TRBV18	TRBJ2-7	TRBD1	CASSPGTGGTYEQYF	TGTGCCAGCTCACCTGGGACAGGGGGAACCTACGAGCAGTACTTC
many	TRBV20-1	TRBJ1-4	-	CSASKGSSDEKLFF	TGCAGTGCTAGTAAGGGGAGTTCCGATGAAAAACTGTTTTTT
few	TRBV4-2	TRBJ2-3	TRBD2	CASSQESTSGGTHTQYF	TGTGCCAGCAGCCAAGAATCGACTAGCGGGGGGACCCATACGCAGTATTTT
-	TRBV10-3	TRBJ1-1	-	CAISELSIDRTGEAFF	TGTGCCATCAGTGAGTTGTCCATTGACAGAACCGGGGAAGCTTTCTTT
few	TRBV7-9	TRBJ2-5	-	CASSQGQPQETQYF	TGTGCCAGCAGCCAAGGACAGCCCCAAGAGACCCAGTACTTC
-	TRBV5-1	TRBJ2-2	TRBD2	CASSLDLAGPANTGELFF	TGCGCCAGCAGCTTGGACCTAGCGGGGCCGGCGAACACCGGGGAGCTGTTTTTT
-	TRBV6-1	TRBJ2-3	-	CASTDKDGSGTDTQYF	TGTGCCAGCACCGACAAAGACGGGAGTGGCACAGATACGCAGTATTTT
many	TRBV5-1	TRBJ2-3	-	CASKEGGKEDTQYF	TGCGCCAGCAAAGAGGGGGGGAAGGAAGATACGCAGTATTTT
many	TRBV12-3/TRBV12-4	TRBJ1-5	TRBD1	CASSLGTGGQPQHF	TGTGCCAGCAGTCTAGGGACAGGGGGCCAGCCCCAGCATTTT
-	TRBV5-1	TRBJ2-1	TRBD2	CASSLWTSGGAHEQFF	TGCGCCAGCAGCCTCTGGACTAGCGGGGGGGCTCATGAGCAGTTCTTC
many	TRBV7-2	TRBJ2-5	TRBD1	CASTLDRVETQYF	TGTGCCAGCACCCTGGACAGGGTTGAGACCCAGTACTTC
many	TRBV4-1	TRBJ1-4	-	CASSQGGQLFF	TGCGCCAGCAGCCAAGGGGGTCAACTGTTTTTT
-	TRBV12-3/TRBV12-4	TRBJ2-5	TRBD2	CASSTGLAGSTQYF	TGTGCCAGCAGCACAGGACTAGCGGGGTCGACCCAGTACTTC
-	TRBV2	TRBJ2-7	-	CASSEGGLRRYEQYF	TGTGCCAGCAGTGAAGGGGGCCTGCGCAGGTATGAGCAGTACTTC
-	TRBV6-4	TRBJ1-5	-	CASSDRDRYQPQHF	TGTGCCAGCAGTGACAGAGACCGCTATCAGCCCCAGCATTTT
many	TRBV6-5	TRBJ1-1	-	CASQSWTEAFF	TGTGCCAGCCAATCCTGGACTGAAGCTTTCTTT
many	TRBV5-4	TRBJ1-1	TRBD1	CASSRDREAHEAFF	TGTGCCAGCAGCCGGGACAGGGAGGCCCATGAAGCTTTCTTT
-	TRBV3-1	TRBJ1-2	-	CASSRAPILGYTF	TGTGCCAGCAGCCGGGCCCCCATTCTAGGCTACACCTTC
many	TRBV10-3	TRBJ2-7	-	CATLRGGGEQYF	TGTGCCACCTTAAGGGGGGGCGGCGAGCAGTACTTC
few	TRBV12-3/TRBV12-4	TRBJ1-3	TRBD1	CASSPKTGGNTIYF	TGTGCCAGCAGCCCAAAGACAGGGGGAAACACCATATATTTT
-	TRBV5-1	TRBJ1-1	-	CASSFPGSGTEAFF	TGCGCCAGCAGCTTTCCGGGGTCGGGGACTGAAGCTTTCTTT
-	TRBV20-1	TRBJ2-2	-	CSARDLHSTAPGGTGELFF	TGCAGTGCTAGAGATCTGCACTCAACCGCCCCCGGAGGCACCGGGGAGCTGTTTTTT
many	TRBV20-1	TRBJ1-5	-	CSLDRDHSNQPQHF	TGCAGTCTAGACAGAGACCATAGCAATCAGCCCCAGCATTTT
many	TRBV11-2	TRBJ2-3	-	CASSFSGSDTDTQYF	TGTGCCAGCAGCTTTTCAGGTTCCGACACAGATACGCAGTATTTT